The 13 T cell receptor beta chains below come from one sample, sequenced in a study of Graves' ophthalmopathy and Graves' hyperthyroidism. Scientists amplified the TCR beta CDR3 regions from RNA transcripts. Following a first-round RT-PCR that used HTBI primers, a second-round multiplex PCR was carried out. Via MiXCR, TCRdb re-called the multiplex PCR reads, giving one row per CDR3 protein. This repertoire shows roughly 350,000 distinct CDR3 sequences, about a sixth found once; its top ten account for 2.4%. Sequencing used peripheral blood. These receptors came from an adult woman with stable Graves' hyperthyroidism.

There are many counts of this clonotype. The rearrangement joins TRBV28 to TRBJ1-3; D unresolved. V lost 2 bases and J lost 6, with 17 bases in between. CDR3 length equals 16 residues. CDR1 and CDR2 (germline): MDHEN, SYDVKM. The CDR3 reads CASSLEDLPLANTIYF. The CDR3 coding sequence is TGTGCCAGCAGTTTAGAGGATTTACCCCTGGCAAACACCATATATTTT.

This clonotype was observed many times. The chain couples TRBV6-1 to TRBJ1-2; possible D gene TRBD1, 5 bases. The CDR3 contains 15 residues. V lost 4 bases to trimming and J lost 1 base, with 13 bases between them. The V gene's germline CDR1 is MNHNS and CDR2 SASEGT. CDR3 sequence reads: CASSAPGRLNYGYTF. CDR3 nucleotides: TGTGCCAGCAGTGCACCGGGACGCCTTAACTATGGCTACACCTTC.

This clonotype came up many times. This sequence joins TRBV10-1 and TRBJ2-5; either TRBD1 or TRBD2 may supply D (5 bases each). V lost 2 bases, J lost 4 bases, and 5 bases lay in between. Germline values: CDR1 WNHNN, CDR2 SYGVQD (reference sequence). The CDR3 is made up of 12 amino acids. The CDR3 region is CASSEGTETQYF. For the CDR3, the DNA is TGCGCCAGCAGTGAGGGGACAGAGACCCAGTACTTC.

This clonotype has ten or more counts. The chain couples TRBV7-2 to TRBJ2-7, with 8 positions matching TRBD2. Germline assignment: CDR1 SGHTA and CDR2 FQGNSA. V lost 4 bases to trimming and J lost 4 bases; unmatched junction nucleotides: 9. The CDR3 is 15 amino acids. CDR3 nucleotide sequence: TGTGCCAGCAGCTCCAGGGAGGGCGGGGGGTACGAGCAGTACTTC. This translates into CASSSREGGGYEQYF.

J is TRBJ1-1 and V is TRBV6-1; D perhaps matches TRBD1 (5 bases). With 7 bases removed from V and 2 bases from J, the gap between germline ends came to 20 bases. This CDR3 spans 16 amino acids. Germline lookup yields CDR1 MNHNS and CDR2 SASEGT. Here the CDR3 reads CASNEGPARINTEAFF. The CDR3 DNA is TGTGCCAGCAACGAGGGGCCCGCAAGGATTAACACTGAAGCTTTCTTT.

This clonotype occurred many times. The CDR3: CASRAGQRLNTEAFF. In DNA form, the CDR3 reads TGTGCCAGCAGAGCGGGTCAGAGACTGAACACTGAAGCTTTCTTT. V is TRBV11-2 and J is TRBJ1-1; D is unclear. V dropped 6 bases and J dropped 0 bases, with 14 bases sitting between them. The CDR3 consists of 15 residues. The germline V gene encodes CDR1 SGHAT and CDR2 FQNNGV.

Ten or more counts support this clonotype. J is TRBJ2-5 and V is TRBV20-1; 7 bases align to TRBD2. This CDR3 contains 15 residues. Germline CDR1 and CDR2: DFQATT and SNEGSKA (reference sequence). J lost 5 bases, V lost 0 bases, and 9 bases had no gene match. Here the CDR3 DNA reads TGCAGTGCTAGAGATAGGGCGGGAGCTTGGGAGACCCAGTACTTC. It specifies CSARDRAGAWETQYF.

The table lists this clonotype with a count of one. The genes are TRBV28 and TRBJ2-7; TRBD1 matches 11 bases. The CDR3 runs 19 residues. Germline V gives CDR1 MDHEN, CDR2 SYDVKM. V trimming: 7 bases; J trimming: 1 base; junction bases outside the gene matches: 18. In DNA form, the CDR3 reads TGTGCCAGCACCCCTGGGACAGGGGGGGCTAGCGGGAATTCCTACGAGCAGTACTTC. As protein: CASTPGTGGASGNSYEQYF.

This clonotype occurred many times. The gene calls are TRBV5-1 and TRBJ1-1; D is perhaps TRBD1 (6 bases). The germline gives CDR1 SGHRS, CDR2 YFSETQ. The V end was cut by 7 bases, the J end by 4 bases, with 14 bases between. CDR3 length equals 13 residues. CDR3 amino acids: CASGNRVGTEAFF. The DNA of the CDR3 is TGCGCCAGCGGAAACAGGGTGGGCACTGAAGCTTTCTTT.

This clonotype has a count of ten or more. This sequence joins TRBV5-1 and TRBJ2-7; D is possibly TRBD1 (5 bases). CDR1 is SGHRS and CDR2 is YFSETQ in the germline V gene. The CDR3 runs 18 residues. Trimming cost V 0 bases and J 3 bases, with 22 bases left between them. The CDR3 DNA is TGCGCCAGCAGCTTGGGGGGCGGATCTAACGTTAAAGGCTACGAGCAGTACTTC. Translated, it gives CASSLGGGSNVKGYEQYF.

On this clonotype itself: The junction does not match germline at one end; this may be a read error. The chain links TRBV27 to TRBJ2-7; D is possibly TRBD2 (5 bases). The CDR3 totals 12 residues. Germline CDR1 and CDR2: MNHEY and SMNVEV (reference sequence). This chain's CDR3 is CASRSGMNEQHF. The CDR3 nucleotides read TGTGCCAGCAGATCGGGGATGAACGAGCAGCACTTC.

This clonotype was observed many times. The chain employs TRBV19 and TRBJ2-2; 7 nucleotides line up with TRBD1. Germline CDR1 LNHDA, CDR2 SQIVND (reference sequence). J lost 2 bases, V lost 10 bases, and 4 bases had no gene match. This CDR3 is 13 amino acids long. The CDR3 sequence: CATRQGNTGELFF. CDR3 sequence (DNA): TGTGCCACGCGACAGGGAAACACCGGGGAGCTGTTTTTT.

In this sample, this clonotype turned up many times. The chain couples TRBV28 to TRBJ1-5; the D gene is possibly TRBD1 (5 bases). The CDR3 loop spans 16 amino acids. Germline V gene data show CDR1 as MDHEN and CDR2 as SYDVKM. The V and J ends lost 7 bases and 1 base respectively, with 17 bases between them. The DNA of the CDR3 is TGTGCCAGCATGAATTGGGGTCGGGGGAGCAATCAGCCCCAGCATTTT. It encodes CASMNWGRGSNQPQHF. Based on the CDR3 plus reference TRBV28 and TRBJ1-5, the full variable domain is DVKVTQSSRYLVKRTGEKVFLECVQDMDHENMFWYRQDPGLGLRLIYFSYDVKMKEKGDIPEGYSVSREKKERFSLILESASTNQTSMYLCASMNWGRGSNQPQHFGDGTRLSIL.